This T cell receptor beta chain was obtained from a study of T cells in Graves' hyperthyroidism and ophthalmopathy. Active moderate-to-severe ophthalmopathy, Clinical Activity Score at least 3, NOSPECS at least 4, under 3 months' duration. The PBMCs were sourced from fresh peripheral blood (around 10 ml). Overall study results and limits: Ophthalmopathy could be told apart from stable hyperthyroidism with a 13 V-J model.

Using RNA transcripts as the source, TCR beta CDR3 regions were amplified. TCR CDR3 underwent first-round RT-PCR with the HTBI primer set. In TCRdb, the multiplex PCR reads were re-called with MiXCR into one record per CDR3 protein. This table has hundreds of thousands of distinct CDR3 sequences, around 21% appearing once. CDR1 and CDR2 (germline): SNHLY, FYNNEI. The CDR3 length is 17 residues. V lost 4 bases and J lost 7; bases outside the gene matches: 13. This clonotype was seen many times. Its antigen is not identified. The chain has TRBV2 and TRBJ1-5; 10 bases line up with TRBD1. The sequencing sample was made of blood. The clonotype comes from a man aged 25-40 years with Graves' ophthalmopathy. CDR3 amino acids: CASSGLSGGQGNQPQHF. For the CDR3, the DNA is TGTGCCAGCAGTGGCTTAAGTGGGGGACAGGGGAACCAGCCCCAGCATTTT.